Listed below are T cell receptor beta chains from one sample, sequenced in a study of CD8+CD57+ T cells in acquired aplastic anemia. In TCRdb, the reads were re-called with MiXCR into one record per CDR3 protein. The table has just over 450,000 distinct CDR3 sequences, around 30% seen once; the top ten hold roughly 0.8%. The sample was sorted CD4+, CD8+, or CD8+CD57+ T cells (not recorded which) from PBMCs. The source of these receptors is a human donor with aplastic anemia. Both conserved end residues are part of each CDR3. Not all rows give a size; the values are once, few, many and, for expanded clones, a class.

cdr3_aa: CASSTSRRRDGYTF; v_call: TRBV19; clone_size: many
cdr3_aa: CATSVDRRNSPLHF; v_call: TRBV24-1; clone_size: few
cdr3_aa: CASRDGGWEPQHF; v_call: TRBV2; clone_size: many
cdr3_aa: CASSVDSSGNTIYF; v_call: TRBV9; clone_size: many
cdr3_aa: CASSEMEGYGYTF; v_call: TRBV6-1; clone_size: few
cdr3_aa: CSVVILDTQYF; v_call: TRBV29-1; clone_size: many
cdr3_aa: CSARDPRVYGELFF; v_call: TRBV20-1; clone_size: -
cdr3_aa: CASKQYSNQPQHF; v_call: TRBV10-3; clone_size: few
cdr3_aa: CAISDANQPQHF; v_call: TRBV10-3; clone_size: many
cdr3_aa: CASSSRQGSDEKLSF; v_call: TRBV2; clone_size: -
cdr3_aa: CASSLHMNTEAFF; v_call: TRBV7-3; clone_size: many
cdr3_aa: CASSEYQTSGRINTEAFF; v_call: TRBV25-1; clone_size: -
cdr3_aa: CASRARQGLFSPLHF; v_call: TRBV6-1; clone_size: few
cdr3_aa: CASSPTRAWRNTEAFF; v_call: TRBV7-8; clone_size: many
cdr3_aa: CASSIPPSSNSPLHF; v_call: TRBV19; clone_size: few
cdr3_aa: CASRAVTNTGELFF; v_call: TRBV19; clone_size: many
cdr3_aa: CSVTPYLISTGSIEQYF; v_call: TRBV20-1; clone_size: once
cdr3_aa: CASSRFSGGGDEQFF; v_call: TRBV2; clone_size: few
cdr3_aa: CASSVSARWTF; v_call: TRBV6-1; clone_size: many
cdr3_aa: CASTSVAGEYNEQFF; v_call: TRBV11-2; clone_size: -
cdr3_aa: CASSIGRSDRGSNQPQHF; v_call: TRBV19; clone_size: few
cdr3_aa: CASSGGLQGSYEQYF; v_call: TRBV5-5; clone_size: -
cdr3_aa: CASSYSWGNTEAFF; v_call: TRBV6-5; clone_size: -
cdr3_aa: CASSERGLAGIDTQYF; v_call: TRBV7-9; clone_size: -
cdr3_aa: CASSSQRSPLASPYGYTF; v_call: TRBV6-1; clone_size: -
cdr3_aa: CSAVWASGYNEQFF; v_call: TRBV20-1; clone_size: once
cdr3_aa: CASSKWGVGQPQHF; v_call: TRBV19; clone_size: -
cdr3_aa: CASSLPGAGGNQPQHF; v_call: TRBV25-1; clone_size: -
cdr3_aa: CASSLDGSGNQPQHF; v_call: TRBV5-1; clone_size: few
cdr3_aa: CASSLGSYGGYTF; v_call: TRBV7-2; clone_size: -
cdr3_aa: CASRTGTDTQYF; v_call: TRBV6-1; clone_size: -
cdr3_aa: CASSPRNGQGFDGYTF; v_call: TRBV5-1; clone_size: many
cdr3_aa: CASSSLKGTGPREGYTF; v_call: TRBV25-1; clone_size: -
cdr3_aa: CASSQGTVSNEQYF; v_call: TRBV14; clone_size: many
cdr3_aa: CAGSQGAYEQYF; v_call: TRBV11-1; clone_size: -
cdr3_aa: CASSESGRPGEQYF; v_call: TRBV10-1; clone_size: many
cdr3_aa: CASRLQGAAREQYF; v_call: TRBV2; clone_size: many
cdr3_aa: CASSTPGGGHSNQPQHF; v_call: TRBV19; clone_size: -
cdr3_aa: CASSLAGGRGTEAFF; v_call: TRBV12-3/TRBV12-4; clone_size: -
cdr3_aa: CASSVDGATGNTIYF; v_call: TRBV9; clone_size: -
cdr3_aa: CSVDRGRNEQFF; v_call: TRBV29-1; clone_size: -
cdr3_aa: CASSLEAAQPQHF; v_call: TRBV7-2; clone_size: many
cdr3_aa: CASSQETANEKLFF; v_call: TRBV4-3; clone_size: -
cdr3_aa: CASSYGTVSEQFF; v_call: TRBV2; clone_size: -
cdr3_aa: CSASTGGAKSYEQYF; v_call: TRBV20-1; clone_size: many
cdr3_aa: CSVRNLNTEAFF; v_call: TRBV29-1; clone_size: many
cdr3_aa: CASSEKRAQGRYEQYF; v_call: TRBV2; clone_size: many
cdr3_aa: CSVAGNMHTEAFF; v_call: TRBV29-1; clone_size: once
cdr3_aa: CASNVDSGGAGANVLTF; v_call: TRBV18; clone_size: -